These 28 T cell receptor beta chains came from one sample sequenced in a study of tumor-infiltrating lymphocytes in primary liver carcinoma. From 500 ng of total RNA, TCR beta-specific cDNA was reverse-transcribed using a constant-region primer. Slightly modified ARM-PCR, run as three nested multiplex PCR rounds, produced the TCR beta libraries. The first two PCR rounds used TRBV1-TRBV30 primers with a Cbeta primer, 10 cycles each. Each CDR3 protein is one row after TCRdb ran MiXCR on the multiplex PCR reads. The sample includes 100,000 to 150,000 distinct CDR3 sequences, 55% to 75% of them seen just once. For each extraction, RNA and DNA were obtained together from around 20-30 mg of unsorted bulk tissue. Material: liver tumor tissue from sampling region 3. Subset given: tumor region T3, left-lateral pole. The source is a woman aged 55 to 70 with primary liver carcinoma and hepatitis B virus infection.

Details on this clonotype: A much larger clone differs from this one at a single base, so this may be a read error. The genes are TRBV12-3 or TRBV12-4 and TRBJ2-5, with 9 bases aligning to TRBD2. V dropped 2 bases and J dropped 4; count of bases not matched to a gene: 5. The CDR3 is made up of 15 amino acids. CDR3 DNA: TGTGCCAGCAGTTTACATAGCGGGAGAGGAGAGACCCAGTACTTC. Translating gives CASSLHSGRGETQYF.

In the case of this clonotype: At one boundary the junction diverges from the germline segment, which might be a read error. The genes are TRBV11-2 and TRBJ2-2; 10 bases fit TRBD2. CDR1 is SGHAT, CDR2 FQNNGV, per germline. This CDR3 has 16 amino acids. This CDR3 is CVSSFLAGVSIGELFF. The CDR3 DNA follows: TGTGTCAGCAGCTTCCTAGCGGGAGTGAGCATCGGGGAGCTTTTTTTT.

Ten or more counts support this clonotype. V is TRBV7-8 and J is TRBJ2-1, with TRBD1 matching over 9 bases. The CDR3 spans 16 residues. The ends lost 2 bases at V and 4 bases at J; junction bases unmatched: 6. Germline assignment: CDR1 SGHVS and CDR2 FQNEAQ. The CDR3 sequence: CASSLPQGAGYNEQFF. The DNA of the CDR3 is TGTGCCAGCAGCTTACCACAGGGGGCTGGTTACAATGAGCAGTTCTTC.

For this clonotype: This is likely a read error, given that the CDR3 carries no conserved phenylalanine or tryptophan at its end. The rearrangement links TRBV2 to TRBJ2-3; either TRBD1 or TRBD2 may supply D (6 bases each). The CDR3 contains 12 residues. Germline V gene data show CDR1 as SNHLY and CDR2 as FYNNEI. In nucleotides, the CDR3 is TGTGCCACAAGGGGGGCCGCGGATACACAGTATTCT. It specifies CATRGAADTQYS.

CDR3 in amino acids: CVCRSPGTGNTIYF. The CDR3 DNA reads TGTGTCTGCAGAAGTCCCGGGACAGGGAACACCATATATTTT. The gene calls are TRBV6-5 and TRBJ1-3, with TRBD1 identical over 9 bases. CDR3 length: 14 residues. CDR1 is MNHEY and CDR2 is SVGAGI in the germline V gene.

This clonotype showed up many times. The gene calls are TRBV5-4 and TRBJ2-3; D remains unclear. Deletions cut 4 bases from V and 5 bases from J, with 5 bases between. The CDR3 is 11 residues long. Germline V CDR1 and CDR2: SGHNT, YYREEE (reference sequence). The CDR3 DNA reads TGTGCCAGCAGCCGCGAAGATACGCAGTATTTT. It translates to CASSREDTQYF.

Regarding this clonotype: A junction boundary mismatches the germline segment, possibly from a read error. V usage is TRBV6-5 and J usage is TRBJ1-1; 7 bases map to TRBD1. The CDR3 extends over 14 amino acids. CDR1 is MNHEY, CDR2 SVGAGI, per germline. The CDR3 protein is CVSHKTTGDTEAFF. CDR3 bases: TGTGTCAGCCATAAAACCACAGGGGACACTGAAGCTTTCTTT.

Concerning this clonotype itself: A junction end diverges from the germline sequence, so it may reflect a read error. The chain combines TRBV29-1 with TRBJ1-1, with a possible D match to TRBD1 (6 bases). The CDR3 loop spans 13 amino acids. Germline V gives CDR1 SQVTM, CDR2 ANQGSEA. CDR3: CSVEYDRNTEALF. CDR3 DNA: TGCAGTGTTGAATACGACAGGAACACTGAAGCTTTATTT.

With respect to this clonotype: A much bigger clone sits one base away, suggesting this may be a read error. The CDR3 nucleotides are TGCGCCAACAGCTCAGGGGCGGGCGAGCAGTACTTC. It translates to CANSSGAGEQYF. The chain joins TRBV5-1 to TRBJ2-7, with D perhaps TRBD1 (6 bases). CDR1 is SGHRS and CDR2 is YFSETQ in the germline V gene. This CDR3 is built from 12 residues.

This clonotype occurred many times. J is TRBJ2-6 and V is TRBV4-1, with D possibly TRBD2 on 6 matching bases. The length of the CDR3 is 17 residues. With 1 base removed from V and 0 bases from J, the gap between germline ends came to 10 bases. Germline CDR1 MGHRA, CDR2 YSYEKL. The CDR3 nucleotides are TGCGCCAGCAGCCAAGCGGGAGCCTCCTCTGGGGCCAACGTCCTGACTTTC. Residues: CASSQAGASSGANVLTF.

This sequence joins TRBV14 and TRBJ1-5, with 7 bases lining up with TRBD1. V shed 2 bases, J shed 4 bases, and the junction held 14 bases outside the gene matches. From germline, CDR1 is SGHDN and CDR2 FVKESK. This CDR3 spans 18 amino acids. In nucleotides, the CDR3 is TGTGCCAGCAGCCAAACTGCCGTCGGGACAGATCCGAATCAGCCCCAGCATTTT. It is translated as CASSQTAVGTDPNQPQHF.

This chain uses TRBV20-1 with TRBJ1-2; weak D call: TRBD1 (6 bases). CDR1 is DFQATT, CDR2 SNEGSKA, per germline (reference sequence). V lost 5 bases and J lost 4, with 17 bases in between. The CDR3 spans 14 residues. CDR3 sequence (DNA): TGCAGTGCTCGATCAGGGGAAGTTGGCTATGGCTACACCTTC. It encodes CSARSGEVGYGYTF.

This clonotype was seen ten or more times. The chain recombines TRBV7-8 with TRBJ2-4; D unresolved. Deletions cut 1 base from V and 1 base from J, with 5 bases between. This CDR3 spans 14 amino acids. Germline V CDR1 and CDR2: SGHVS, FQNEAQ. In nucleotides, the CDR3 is TGTGCCAGCAGCTTAGAGAGGGCCAAAAACATTCAGTACTTC. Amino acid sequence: CASSLERAKNIQYF.

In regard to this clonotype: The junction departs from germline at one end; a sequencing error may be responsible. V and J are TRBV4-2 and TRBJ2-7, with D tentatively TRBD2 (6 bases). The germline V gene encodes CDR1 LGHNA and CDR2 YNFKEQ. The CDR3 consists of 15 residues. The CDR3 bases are TGTACCAGCAGCCGACTAGACCAGAGCTTCTACGAGCAGTACTTC. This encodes CTSSRLDQSFYEQYF.

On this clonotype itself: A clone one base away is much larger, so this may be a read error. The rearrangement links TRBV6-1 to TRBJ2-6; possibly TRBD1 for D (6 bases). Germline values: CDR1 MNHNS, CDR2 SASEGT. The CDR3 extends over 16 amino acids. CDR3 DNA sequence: TGTGCCAGCAGGAGGACAGTCTACTCTGGGACCAACGTCCTGACTTTC. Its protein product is CASRRTVYSGTNVLTF.

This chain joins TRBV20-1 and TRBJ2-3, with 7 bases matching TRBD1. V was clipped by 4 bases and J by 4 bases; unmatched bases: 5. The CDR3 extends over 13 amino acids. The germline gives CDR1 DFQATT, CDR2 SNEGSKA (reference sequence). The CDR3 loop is CSAIFTGADTQYF. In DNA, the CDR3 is TGCAGTGCTATCTTCACAGGGGCAGATACGCAGTATTTT.

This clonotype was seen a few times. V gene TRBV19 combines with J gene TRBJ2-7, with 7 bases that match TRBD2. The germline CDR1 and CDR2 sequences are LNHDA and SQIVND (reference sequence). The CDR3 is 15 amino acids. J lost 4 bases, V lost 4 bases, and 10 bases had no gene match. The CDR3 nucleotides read TGTGCCAGTAGTACCGCTAGCGGCACGACATACGAGCAGTACTTC. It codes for CASSTASGTTYEQYF.

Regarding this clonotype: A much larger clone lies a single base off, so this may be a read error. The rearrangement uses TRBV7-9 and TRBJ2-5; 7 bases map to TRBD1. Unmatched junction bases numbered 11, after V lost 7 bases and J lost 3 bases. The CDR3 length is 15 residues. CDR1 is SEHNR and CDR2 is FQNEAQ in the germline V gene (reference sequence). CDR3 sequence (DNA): TGTGCCAGCACCTCGAAGACAGGGCGGAAAGAGACCCAGTACTTC. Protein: CASTSKTGRKETQYF.

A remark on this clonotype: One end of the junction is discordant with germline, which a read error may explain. The CDR3 DNA is TGTGCCATCAGTCCGCCATACGGCGGGGATACGCAGTATTTT. Translation gives CAISPPYGGDTQYF. The chain has TRBV28 and TRBJ2-3, with TRBD2 as a possible D gene (5 bases). CDR1 and CDR2 from the germline V gene are MDHEN and SYDVKM. This CDR3 spans 14 amino acids.

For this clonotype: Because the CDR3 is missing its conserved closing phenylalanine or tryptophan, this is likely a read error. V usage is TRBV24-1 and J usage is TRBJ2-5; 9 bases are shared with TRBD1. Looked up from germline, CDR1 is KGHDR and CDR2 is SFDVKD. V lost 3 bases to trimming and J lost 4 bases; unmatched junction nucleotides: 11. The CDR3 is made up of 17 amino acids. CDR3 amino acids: CATSDRTGTGKGETQYS. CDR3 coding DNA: TGTGCCACCAGTGATCGCACCGGGACAGGGAAAGGAGAGACCCAGTACTCC.

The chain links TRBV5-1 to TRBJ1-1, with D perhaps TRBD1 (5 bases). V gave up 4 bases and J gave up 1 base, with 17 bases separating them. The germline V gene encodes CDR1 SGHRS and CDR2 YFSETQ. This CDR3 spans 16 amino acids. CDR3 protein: CASSMDPGGRNTEAFF. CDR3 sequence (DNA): TGCGCCAGCAGCATGGATCCGGGGGGGAGGAACACTGAAGCTTTCTTT.

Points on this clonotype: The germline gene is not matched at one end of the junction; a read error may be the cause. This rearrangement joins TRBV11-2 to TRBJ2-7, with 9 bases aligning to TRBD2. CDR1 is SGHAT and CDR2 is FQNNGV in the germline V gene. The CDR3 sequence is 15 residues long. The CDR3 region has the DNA TGTGCTAGCAGGGAGACCGGGACTAGCCTTTACGAGCAGTACTTC. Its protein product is CASRETGTSLYEQYF.

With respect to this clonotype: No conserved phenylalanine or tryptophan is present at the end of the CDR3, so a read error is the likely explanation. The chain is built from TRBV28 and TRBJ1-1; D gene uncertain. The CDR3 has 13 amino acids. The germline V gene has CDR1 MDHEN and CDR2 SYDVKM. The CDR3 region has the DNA TGTTCCAGCAGTTTTATGGGGAACACTGAAGCTTTCTTA. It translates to CSSSFMGNTEAFL.

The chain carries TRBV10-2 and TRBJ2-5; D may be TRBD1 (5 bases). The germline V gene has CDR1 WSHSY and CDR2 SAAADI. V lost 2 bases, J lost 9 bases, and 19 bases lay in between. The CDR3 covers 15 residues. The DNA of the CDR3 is TGCGCCAGCAGTGAGGCATGCGCAGGGCGTGAGGCCCAGTACTTC. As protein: CASSEACAGREAQYF.

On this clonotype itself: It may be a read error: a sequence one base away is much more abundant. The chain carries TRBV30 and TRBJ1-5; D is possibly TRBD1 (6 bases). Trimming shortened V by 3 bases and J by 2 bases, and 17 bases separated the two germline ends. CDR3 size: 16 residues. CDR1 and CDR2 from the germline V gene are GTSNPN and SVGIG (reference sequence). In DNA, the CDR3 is TGTGCCTGGAGCAGGACAGCCCACGGCGGCAATCAGCCCCAGCATTTT. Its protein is CAWSRTAHGGNQPQHF. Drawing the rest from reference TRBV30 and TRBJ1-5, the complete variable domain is SQTIHQWPATLVQPVGSPLSLECTVEGTSNPNLYWYRQAAGRGLQLLFYSVGIGQISSEVPQNLSASRPQDRQFILSSKKLLLSDSGFYLCAWSRTAHGGNQPQHFGDGTRLSIL.

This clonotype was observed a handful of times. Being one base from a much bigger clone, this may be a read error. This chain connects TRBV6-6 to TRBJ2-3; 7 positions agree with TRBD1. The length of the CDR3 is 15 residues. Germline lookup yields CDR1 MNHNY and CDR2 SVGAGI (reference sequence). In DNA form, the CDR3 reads TGTCCCAGCAGTTTCAACAGGGGAGGCACAGATACGCAGTATTTT. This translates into CPSSFNRGGTDTQYF.

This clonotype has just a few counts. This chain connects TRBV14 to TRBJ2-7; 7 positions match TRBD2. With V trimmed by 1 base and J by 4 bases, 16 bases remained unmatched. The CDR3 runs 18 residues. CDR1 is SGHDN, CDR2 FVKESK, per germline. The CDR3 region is CASSQGPTWRENRYEQYF. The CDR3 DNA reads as TGTGCCAGCAGCCAAGGTCCCACTTGGCGGGAGAATCGGTACGAGCAGTACTTC.

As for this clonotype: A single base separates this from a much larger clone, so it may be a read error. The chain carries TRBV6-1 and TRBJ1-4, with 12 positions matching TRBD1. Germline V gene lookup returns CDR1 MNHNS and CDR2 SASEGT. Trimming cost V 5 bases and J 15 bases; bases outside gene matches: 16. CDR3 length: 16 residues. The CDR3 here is CASSRDRGRDTEKVFF. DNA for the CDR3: TGTGCCAGCAGTAGGGACAGGGGGCGCGATACGGAGAAAGTGTTTTTT.